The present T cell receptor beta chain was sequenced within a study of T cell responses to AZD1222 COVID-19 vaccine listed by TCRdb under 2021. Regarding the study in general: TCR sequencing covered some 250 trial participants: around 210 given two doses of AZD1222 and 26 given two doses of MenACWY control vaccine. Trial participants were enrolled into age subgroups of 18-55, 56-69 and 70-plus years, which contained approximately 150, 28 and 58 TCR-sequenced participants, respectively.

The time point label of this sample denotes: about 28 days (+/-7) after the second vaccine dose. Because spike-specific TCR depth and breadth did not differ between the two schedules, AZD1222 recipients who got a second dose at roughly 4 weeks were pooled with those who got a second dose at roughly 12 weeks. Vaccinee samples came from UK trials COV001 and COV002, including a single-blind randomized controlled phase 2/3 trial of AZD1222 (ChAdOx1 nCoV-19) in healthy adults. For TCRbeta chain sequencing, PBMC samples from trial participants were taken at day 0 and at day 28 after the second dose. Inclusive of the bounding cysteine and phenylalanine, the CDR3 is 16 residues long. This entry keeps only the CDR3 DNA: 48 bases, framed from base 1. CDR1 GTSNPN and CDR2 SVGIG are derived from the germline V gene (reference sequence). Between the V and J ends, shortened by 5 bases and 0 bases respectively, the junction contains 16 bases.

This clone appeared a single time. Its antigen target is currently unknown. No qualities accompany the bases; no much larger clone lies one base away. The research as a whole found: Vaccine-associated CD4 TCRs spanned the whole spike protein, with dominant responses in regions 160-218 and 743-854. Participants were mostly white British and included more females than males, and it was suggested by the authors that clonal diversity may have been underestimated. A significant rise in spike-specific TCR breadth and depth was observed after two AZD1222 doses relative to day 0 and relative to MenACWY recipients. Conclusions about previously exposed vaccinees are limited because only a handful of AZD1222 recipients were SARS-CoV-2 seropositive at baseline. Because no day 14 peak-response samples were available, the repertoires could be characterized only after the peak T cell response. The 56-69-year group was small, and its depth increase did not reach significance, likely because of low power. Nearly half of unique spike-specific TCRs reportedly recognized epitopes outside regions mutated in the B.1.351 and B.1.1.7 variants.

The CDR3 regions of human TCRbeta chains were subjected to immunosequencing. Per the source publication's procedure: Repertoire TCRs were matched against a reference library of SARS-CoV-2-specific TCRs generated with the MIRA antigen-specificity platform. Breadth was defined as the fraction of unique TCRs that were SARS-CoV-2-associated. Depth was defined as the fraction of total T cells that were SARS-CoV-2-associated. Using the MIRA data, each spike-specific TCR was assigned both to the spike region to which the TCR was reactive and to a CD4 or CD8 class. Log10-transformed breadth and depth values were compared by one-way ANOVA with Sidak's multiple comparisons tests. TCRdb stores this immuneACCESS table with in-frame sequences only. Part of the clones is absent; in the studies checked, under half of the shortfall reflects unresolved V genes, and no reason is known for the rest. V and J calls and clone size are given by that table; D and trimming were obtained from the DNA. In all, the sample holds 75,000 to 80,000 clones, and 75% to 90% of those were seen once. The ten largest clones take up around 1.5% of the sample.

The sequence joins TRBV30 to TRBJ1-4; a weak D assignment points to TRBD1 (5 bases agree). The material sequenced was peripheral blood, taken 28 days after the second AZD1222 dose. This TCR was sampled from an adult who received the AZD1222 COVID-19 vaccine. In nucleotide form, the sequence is TGTGCCTGGTCTCAGGGTCGTAACCCAACTAATGAAAAACTGTTTTTT. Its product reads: CAWSQGRNPTNEKLFF.